A single sample gave rise to the 29 T cell receptor beta chains below, sequenced in a study of regulatory T cells in long-lasting Graves disease. This sample's time point: newly diagnosed GD, antithyroid drugs for less than 3 months. The TCR library was prepared using RNA isolated from PBMCs. Arm-PCR of CDR3 regions and iRepertoire HTBI primers were used to build TCR beta libraries. TCRdb reprocessed the multiplex PCR reads with MiXCR, giving one entry per CDR3 protein. The repertoire holds 420,000 or so distinct CDR3 sequences, with 15% to 20% as singletons. The same data also contributed to another study, on T cells in Graves' hyperthyroidism and ophthalmopathy.

The material was peripheral blood mononuclear cells (PBMCs), obtained at new diagnosis, from a patient treated with antithyroid drugs. These receptors were obtained from a woman aged 18-29 years with Graves disease.

The chain employs TRBV28 and TRBJ2-5, with D possibly matching TRBD1 (5 bases). Germline lookup yields CDR1 MDHEN and CDR2 SYDVKM. With 6 bases removed from V and 1 base from J, the gap between germline ends came to 12 bases. This CDR3 region has 14 residues. The CDR3 sequence is CASSFQGGQETQYF. The CDR3 nucleotides are TGTGCCAGCAGCTTCCAGGGCGGCCAAGAGACCCAGTACTTC.

The rearrangement uses TRBV6-2 or TRBV6-3 and TRBJ2-1, with D possibly being TRBD2 (6 bases). The CDR3 has 18 residues. The V end was cut by 0 bases, the J end by 6 bases, with 21 bases between. From germline, CDR1 is MNHEY and CDR2 SVGEGT. The CDR3 region is CASSYSGVRGKGRNEQFF. The CDR3 region has the DNA TGTGCCAGCAGTTACTCGGGGGTTCGGGGGAAGGGTCGCAATGAGCAGTTCTTC.

The chain employs TRBV12-3 or TRBV12-4 and TRBJ1-5; D not resolved. V lost 4 bases and J lost 6, with 16 bases in between. The CDR3 is made up of 15 amino acids. CDR3 in amino acids: CASSSHDPGSQPQHF. The CDR3 bases are TGTGCCAGCAGTTCACACGATCCTGGGAGTCAGCCCCAGCATTTT.

This clonotype was picked up many times. The rearrangement links TRBV28 to TRBJ2-7, with 13 nucleotides matching TRBD2. CDR3 length equals 19 residues. V lost 1 base, J lost 3 bases, and 12 bases stayed unmatched. The germline V gene encodes CDR1 MDHEN and CDR2 SYDVKM. The CDR3 is CASSLYLSGTSGKLYEQYF. The CDR3, as DNA: TGTGCCAGCAGTTTATATCTATCGGGGACTAGCGGGAAACTCTACGAGCAGTACTTC.

This clonotype came up many times. V usage is TRBV7-9 and J usage is TRBJ2-1; 7 nucleotides line up with TRBD2. The J segment lost 10 bases and the V segment lost 5 bases, leaving 8 bases of the junction unmatched. Looked up from germline, CDR1 is SEHNR and CDR2 is FQNEAQ (reference sequence). This CDR3 is built from 13 residues. CDR3 loop: CASSQLLAREQFF. In nucleotides, the CDR3 is TGTGCCAGCAGCCAGCTACTAGCGAGGGAGCAGTTCTTC.

This clonotype was seen at least ten times. The V and J genes are TRBV28 and TRBJ1-2; D perhaps matches TRBD1 (5 bases). The V end was cut by 3 bases, the J end by 7 bases, with 21 bases between. CDR3 length: 16 residues. Germline-derived CDR1 and CDR2 are MDHEN and SYDVKM. CDR3 coding DNA: TGTGCCAGCAGTTTCCCTACGGGGCAGGGTGTCTCTGGCTACACCTTC. Translating gives CASSFPTGQGVSGYTF.

The chain recombines TRBV11-1 with TRBJ2-1; 11 bases fit TRBD1. The CDR3 consists of 16 residues. The J segment lost 5 bases and the V segment lost 4 bases, leaving 7 bases of the junction unmatched. The V gene's germline CDR1 is SGHAT and CDR2 FQDESV (reference sequence). The DNA for the CDR3 is TGTGCCAGCAGCTACACCGGGACAGGGGGTAACAATGAGCAGTTCTTC. This sequence encodes CASSYTGTGGNNEQFF.

Many counts were recorded for this clonotype. The chain employs TRBV12-3 or TRBV12-4 and TRBJ2-7; D may be TRBD2 (6 bases). V was trimmed by 6 bases and J by 5 bases, leaving 17 bases between them. The CDR3 consists of 14 residues. The CDR3 sequence is CASSRGLNPHEQYF. The CDR3 region has the DNA TGTGCCAGCAGCCGGGGACTTAACCCCCACGAGCAGTACTTC.

This clonotype was detected only a few times. The chain couples TRBV29-1 to TRBJ2-6; possibly TRBD2 for D (5 bases). CDR3 size: 13 residues. Germline CDR1 reads SQVTM; CDR2 reads ANQGSEA. Trimming removed 6 bases at V and 3 bases at J, with 9 bases between. CDR3 sequence: CSVAGSGANVLTF. In DNA, the CDR3 is TGCAGCGTCGCTGGGAGTGGGGCCAACGTCCTGACTTTC.

This clonotype was observed at least ten times. The V and J genes are TRBV12-3 or TRBV12-4 and TRBJ2-7; no reliable D call. The CDR3 covers 13 residues. Trimming removed 3 bases from V and 3 bases from J, with 9 bases in between. The CDR3: CASSFGKSYEQYF. DNA for the CDR3: TGTGCCAGCAGTTTTGGCAAGAGCTACGAGCAGTACTTC.

This clonotype came up many times. V usage is TRBV20-1 and J usage is TRBJ2-3; D is unclear. Germline V gene data show CDR1 as DFQATT and CDR2 as SNEGSKA (reference sequence). The CDR3 has 13 residues. Trimming left V 6 bases short and J 6 bases short, with 16 bases between. The CDR3, as DNA: TGCAGTGCCGAAAATGGGGTCGCGGATACGCAGTATTTT. It translates to CSAENGVADTQYF.

J is TRBJ1-3 and V is TRBV28; D may be TRBD1 (5 bases). CDR3 length equals 13 residues. Trimming shortened V by 9 bases and J by 5 bases, and 14 bases separated the two germline ends. The germline CDR1 and CDR2 sequences are MDHEN and SYDVKM. CDR3 region: CASGVRGRNTIYF. Written as DNA, the CDR3 is TGTGCCAGTGGAGTCCGGGGACGAAACACCATATATTTT.

This clonotype was observed at least ten times. At one end, the junction sequence differs from germline, possibly due to a read error. This chain links TRBV28 with TRBJ2-7; TRBD2 matches at 13 bases. The CDR3 has 14 amino acids. Germline V CDR1 and CDR2: MDHEN, SYDVKM. The CDR3 DNA reads as TGTGCCAGCAGACTAGCGGGAGGGACTTACGGGCAGTACTTC. Translated: CASRLAGGTYGQYF.

Comments on this clonotype: A read error may produce the germline difference seen at one junction end. The chain employs TRBV7-7 and TRBJ2-7; 14 bases map to TRBD2. CDR1 is SSHAT and CDR2 is FNYEAQ in the germline V gene (reference sequence). The CDR3 extends over 15 amino acids. CDR3 nucleotide sequence: TGTGCTAGCAGCTCGGGACTAGCGGGAGTTAGCGAGCAGTACTTC. Its translation: CASSSGLAGVSEQYF.

This clonotype was picked up many times. The chain combines TRBV6-1 with TRBJ2-6; no reliable D call. This CDR3 has 15 residues. Germline lookup yields CDR1 MNHNS and CDR2 SASEGT. V gave up 5 bases and J gave up 0 bases, with 8 bases separating them. For the CDR3, the DNA is TGTGCCAGCAGTCCCCCGAACTCTGGGGCCAACGTCCTGACTTTC. It translates to CASSPPNSGANVLTF.

This clonotype was detected only a few times. V gene TRBV7-9 combines with J gene TRBJ2-1, with D perhaps TRBD1 or TRBD2 (5 bases each). Germline V gene sequence: CDR1 SEHNR, CDR2 FQNEAQ (reference sequence). V was pared by 4 bases and J by 2 bases, with 15 bases between. The CDR3 is made up of 16 amino acids. The CDR3 loop reads CASSSTPGTAYNEQFF. The CDR3 nucleotides read TGTGCCAGCAGCTCCACCCCCGGGACGGCCTACAATGAGCAGTTCTTC.

In this sample, this clonotype turned up a few times. The chain employs TRBV7-9 and TRBJ2-3; D may be TRBD2 (7 bases). Germline V gives CDR1 SEHNR, CDR2 FQNEAQ (reference sequence). The CDR3 spans 17 residues. Trimming cost V 3 bases and J 3 bases, with 19 bases left between them. CDR3 bases: TGTGCCAGCAGCTTTACGACGGGGGGCGGCGCAACAGATACGCAGTATTTT. Its protein is CASSFTTGGGATDTQYF.

CDR3 protein: CSAIDPLRTSGNSYEQYF. DNA for the CDR3: TGCAGTGCCATAGACCCTCTCCGGACTAGCGGGAATTCCTACGAGCAGTACTTC. The gene calls are TRBV20-1 and TRBJ2-7; 12 nucleotides match TRBD2. This CDR3 has 18 amino acids. The V gene's germline CDR1 is DFQATT and CDR2 SNEGSKA (reference sequence). The V gene end was trimmed by 6 bases and the J gene end by 1 base; junction bases not matched to a gene: 16.

The sample holds many counts of this clonotype. The chain carries TRBV14 and TRBJ2-3, with TRBD2 matching 13 bases. The CDR3 is 19 residues long. The germline CDR1 and CDR2 sequences are SGHDN and FVKESK. Germline trimming cut 2 bases from V and 6 bases from J; bases unmatched to any gene: 14. The CDR3 loop is CASSQIHLGLAGEVDTQYF. The CDR3, as DNA: TGTGCCAGCAGCCAAATCCATCTCGGACTAGCGGGAGAGGTGGATACGCAGTATTTT.

Many counts were recorded for this clonotype. The chain couples TRBV6-2 or TRBV6-3 to TRBJ2-1; TRBD2 matches 9 bases. Trimming at V came to 5 bases and at J to 4 bases, leaving 3 bases not matched to a gene. The length of the CDR3 is 14 residues. Germline CDR1 and CDR2: MNHEY and SVGEGT. Here the CDR3 reads CASSVAGGYNEQFF. The CDR3 nucleotides are TGTGCCAGCAGTGTTGCGGGAGGGTACAATGAGCAGTTCTTC.

This clonotype was counted ten times or more. The chain employs TRBV7-3 and TRBJ2-3; 8 bases map to TRBD2. The germline gives CDR1 SGHTA, CDR2 FQGTGA. The CDR3 spans 14 residues. V gave up 4 bases and J gave up 5 bases; unmatched junction bases: 5. Written as DNA, the CDR3 is TGTGCCAGCAGCTCCGGGAGGGGGATAGATACGCAGTATTTT. It translates to CASSSGRGIDTQYF.

For this clonotype: This may be a read error: a much more frequent sequence differs by one nucleotide. The V call is TRBV30, the J call TRBJ2-7; D gene uncertain. CDR3 length: 12 amino acids. Germline assignment: CDR1 GTSNPN and CDR2 SVGIG (reference sequence). CDR3 DNA sequence: TGTGCCTGGAAGGGCGGCTCCTACAAGCAGTACTTC. Translation: CAWKGGSYKQYF.

Only a few counts were recorded for this clonotype. The chain employs TRBV6-2 or TRBV6-3 and TRBJ2-7; D ambiguous. CDR3 size: 13 residues. The germline gives CDR1 MNHEY, CDR2 SVGEGT. V shed 4 bases and J shed 7 bases, with 14 bases lying between them. The CDR3: CASSSDPAGEQYF. The CDR3 DNA reads as TGTGCCAGCAGTTCCGACCCGGCCGGGGAGCAGTACTTC.

This clonotype was picked up many times. The chain carries TRBV6-5 and TRBJ2-3; 8 nucleotides line up with TRBD2. This CDR3 has 16 amino acids. J lost 5 bases, V lost 0 bases, and 7 bases had no gene match. Germline V gene sequence: CDR1 MNHEY, CDR2 SVGAGI. CDR3 protein: CASSYSSAGGGDTQYF. The CDR3 coding sequence is TGTGCCAGCAGTTACTCATCCGCGGGAGGAGGAGATACGCAGTATTTT.

This clonotype was seen many times. The chain combines TRBV12-3 or TRBV12-4 with TRBJ2-7; no reliable D call. This CDR3 is built from 12 residues. Trimming removed 3 bases from V and 6 bases from J, with 9 bases in between. CDR3 sequence (DNA): TGTGCCAGCAGTTTTCGGGTAGTCGAGCAGTACTTC. Translating it yields CASSFRVVEQYF.

This clonotype was seen at least ten times. This chain links TRBV5-5 with TRBJ2-1; possible D gene TRBD1, 5 bases. CDR1 and CDR2 (germline): SGHKS, YYEKEE (reference sequence). V was clipped by 4 bases and J by 8 bases, with 16 bases between them. This CDR3 has 14 amino acids. CDR3 DNA: TGTGCCAGCAGCCACGGACAAGATCGGGATGAGCAGTTCTTC. As protein: CASSHGQDRDEQFF.

This clonotype was seen at least ten times. The gene calls are TRBV12-3 or TRBV12-4 and TRBJ2-7; TRBD1 aligns across 9 bases. Germline trimming cut 2 bases from V and 6 bases from J; bases unmatched to any gene: 11. The CDR3 is 16 residues long. CDR3 amino acids: CASSLRAGQGFFEQYF. The CDR3 nucleotides read TGTGCCAGCAGTTTAAGGGCGGGACAGGGTTTTTTCGAGCAGTACTTC.

In its sample, this clonotype was seen many times. The chain recombines TRBV7-3 with TRBJ2-1, with TRBD2 matching over 8 bases. The CDR3 has 16 amino acids. Losses at the gene ends were 3 bases for V and 2 bases for J; bases not matched to a gene: 6. Germline lookup yields CDR1 SGHTA and CDR2 FQGTGA. This chain's CDR3 is CASSFRAGATYNEQFF. Here the CDR3 DNA reads TGTGCCAGCAGCTTTCGAGCGGGAGCTACCTACAATGAGCAGTTCTTC.

Details on this clonotype: Possible read error: a much larger clone is one base away. The chain recombines TRBV6-5 with TRBJ1-1, with D hard to call. Germline CDR1 MNHEY, CDR2 SVGAGI. The CDR3 totals 14 residues. The CDR3 sequence: CASSYSGRNAEAFF. In DNA form, the CDR3 reads TGTGCCAGCAGTTACTCGGGCAGGAACGCTGAAGCTTTCTTT.